Described below is a single TCR beta chain sequence and its context. This sample is part of a study of T cell responses to AZD1222 COVID-19 vaccine. The CDR3 is made up of 14 amino acids. V dropped 1 base and J dropped 0 bases, with 5 bases sitting between them. CDR1 and CDR2 from the germline V gene are SGDLS and YYNGEE. The repertoire was sequenced with immunoSEQ multiplex PCR; TCRdb's copy has only in-frame clones and lacks some. The sample includes some 130,000 clones, roughly 91% of them seen just once. Material: peripheral blood, obtained on day 0 of AZD1222 vaccination. The chain couples TRBV9 to TRBJ1-3; D is unresolved. This receptor was obtained from an adult in good health. The CDR3 DNA reads TGTGCCAGCAGCGTACTGAGCTCTGGAAACACCATATATTTT. As protein: CASSVLSSGNTIYF. Combining the CDR3 with reference TRBV9 and TRBJ1-3 gives the whole variable domain DSGVTQTPKHLITATGQRVTLRCSPRSGDLSVYWYQQSLDQGLQFLIQYYNGEERAKGNILERFSAQQFPDLHSELNLSSLELGDSALYFCASSVLSSGNTIYFGEGSWLTVV.